The 15 T cell receptor beta chains in this list originate from one sample, sequenced in a study of blood T cell repertoires in COVID-19. Some clones are missing from TCRdb's copy, which holds only in-frame ones; the method was immunoSEQ multiplex PCR. The sample holds around 150,000 clones, 65% to 85% seen once. The sequencing input was peripheral blood. The source of these receptors is a woman between 45 and 65 years old with acute or convalescent COVID-19.

This sequence joins TRBV18 and TRBJ1-1; no clear D. V was shortened by 2 bases and J by 3 bases, with 10 bases between the two germline ends. Per the germline V gene, CDR1 is KGHSH and CDR2 is LQKENI. This CDR3 is built from 14 residues. CDR3 sequence reads: CASSPGNGYTEAFF. DNA for the CDR3: TGTGCCAGCTCACCAGGTAACGGTTACACTGAAGCTTTCTTT.

This chain's CDR3 is CASSPSGQQANYGYTF. In DNA, the CDR3 is TGTGCCAGCAGCCCATCGGGACAACAAGCTAACTATGGCTACACCTTC. This chain joins TRBV7-9 and TRBJ1-2; D is possibly TRBD1 (6 bases). CDR1 and CDR2 (germline): SEHNR, FQNEAQ (reference sequence). V shed 5 bases and J shed 0 bases, with 16 bases lying between them. This CDR3 has 16 residues.

This chain's CDR3 is CASSLQGLPNTEAFF. CDR3 nucleotides: TGCGCCAGCAGCTTGCAGGGCCTGCCGAACACTGAAGCTTTCTTT. The chain links TRBV5-1 to TRBJ1-1, with D perhaps matching TRBD1 (5 bases). This CDR3 contains 15 residues. V was clipped by 1 base and J by 1 base, with 11 bases between them. Germline V lookup: CDR1 SGHRS, CDR2 YFSETQ.

In nucleotides, the CDR3 is TGTGCCAGCAGCTTTGGGAGGAACACTGAAGCTTTCTTT. It specifies CASSFGRNTEAFF. The chain joins TRBV13 to TRBJ1-1; D unclear. Trimming left V 3 bases short and J 1 base short, with 6 bases between. This CDR3 is 13 amino acids long. Per germline, CDR1 PRHDT and CDR2 FYEKMQ (reference sequence). The full variable domain, rest sourced from reference TRBV13 and TRBJ1-1, is AAGVIQSPRHLIKEKRETATLKCYPIPRHDTVYWYQQGPGQDPQFLISFYEKMQSDKGSIPDRFSAQQFSDYHSELNMSSLELGDSALYFCASSFGRNTEAFFGQGTRLTVV.

V and J are TRBV3-1 (or the pseudogene TRBV3-2) and TRBJ1-3; tentatively, D is TRBD1 (6 bases). CDR1 and CDR2 (germline): LGHDT, YNNKEL (reference sequence). V was trimmed by 3 bases and J by 9 bases, leaving 21 bases between them. The CDR3 spans 16 residues. CDR3 nucleotide sequence: TGTGCCAGCAGCCAGTCTGACCAGGGGACCCGAGGCACCATATATTTT. It translates to CASSQSDQGTRGTIYF.

The chain uses TRBV29-1 and TRBJ2-3; TRBD2 aligns across 9 bases. CDR3 length equals 15 residues. Germline V gene data show CDR1 as SQVTM and CDR2 as ANQGSEA. Trimming at V came to 6 bases and at J to 4 bases, leaving 11 bases not matched to a gene. CDR3 amino acids: CSVDQASGVSDTQYF. DNA for the CDR3: TGCAGCGTCGACCAAGCTAGCGGGGTTTCAGATACGCAGTATTTT.

CDR3 in DNA: TGTGCCAGCGCTTGGACAGCAAGCCTCCACATGAACACTGAAGCTTTCTTT. This codes for CASAWTASLHMNTEAFF. This chain links TRBV19 with TRBJ1-1, with D possibly matching TRBD1 (6 bases). Trimming cost V 9 bases and J 0 bases, with 23 bases left between them. This CDR3 has 17 amino acids. CDR1 and CDR2 from the germline V gene are LNHDA and SQIVND (reference sequence).

V is TRBV4-2 and J is TRBJ1-2, with 10 positions matching TRBD1. The ends lost 1 base at V and 4 bases at J; junction bases unmatched: 6. The CDR3 covers 16 residues. Germline V gives CDR1 LGHNA, CDR2 YNFKEQ. The CDR3 DNA reads as TGTGCCAGCAGCCAAGCCCGGACAGGGGGATCCTATGGCTACACCTTC. This translates into CASSQARTGGSYGYTF.

The chain joins TRBV6-5 to TRBJ1-6; D ambiguous. The CDR3 runs to 13 residues. Germline V gene lookup returns CDR1 MNHEY and CDR2 SVGAGI. The V and J ends lost 2 bases and 9 bases respectively, with 8 bases between them. The CDR3 region has the DNA TGTGCCAGCAGTTACCCCGGGAGTTCACCCCTCCACTTT. It encodes CASSYPGSSPLHF.

The V call is TRBV9, the J call TRBJ1-6, with D tentatively TRBD1 (5 bases). This CDR3 comprises 15 residues. Trimming pared 0 bases from V and 8 bases from J, leaving 12 bases between. Per the germline V gene, CDR1 is SGDLS and CDR2 is YYNGEE. The CDR3 nucleotides read TGTGCCAGCAGCGTAGTTGCAGGGAAGGATTCACCCCTCCACTTT. It encodes CASSVVAGKDSPLHF.

The chain joins TRBV7-8 to TRBJ2-5; 7 nucleotides line up with TRBD2. This CDR3 is built from 15 residues. Unmatched junction bases numbered 6, after V lost 1 base and J lost 4 bases. In germline, CDR1 is SGHVS, CDR2 FQNEAQ. CDR3 sequence: CASSLGSGGGETQYF. In DNA, the CDR3 is TGTGCCAGCAGCTTAGGTTCGGGGGGTGGAGAGACCCAGTACTTC.

V usage is TRBV5-6 and J usage is TRBJ1-1; no definite D call. Germline V lookup: CDR1 SGHDT, CDR2 YYEEEE. The CDR3 runs 12 residues. The germline V and J ends were trimmed by 0 bases and 6 bases, with 6 bases remaining between them. CDR3 DNA sequence: TGTGCCAGCAGCTTGGGAGAGGCTGAAGCTTTCTTT. It translates to CASSLGEAEAFF.

The chain links TRBV5-1 to TRBJ2-2; TRBD1 matches at 7 bases. The V gene end was trimmed by 9 bases and the J gene end by 3 bases; junction bases not matched to a gene: 5. The germline V gene encodes CDR1 SGHRS and CDR2 YFSETQ. CDR3 length equals 13 residues. This CDR3 reads CATKGADTGELFF. CDR3 in DNA: TGCGCCACCAAGGGGGCGGACACCGGGGAGCTGTTTTTT.

The chain carries TRBV5-6 and TRBJ1-3; no clear D. Germline CDR1 is SGHDT and CDR2 is YYEEEE. V shed 1 base and J shed 3 bases, with 2 bases lying between them. CDR3 size: 12 residues. CDR3 loop: CASSLYGNTIYF. For the CDR3, the DNA is TGTGCCAGCAGCTTGTATGGAAACACCATATATTTT.

The chain carries TRBV21-1 and TRBJ2-3; the D segment call TRBD2 is taken from the table without a DNA check. TRBV21-1 is assigned pseudogene status. The CDR3 loop spans 17 amino acids. CDR3 in DNA: TGTGCCAGCAGCAGGGTCTCTACTAACTTAGGCACAGATACGCAGTATTTT. It yields the protein CASSRVSTNLGTDTQYF.